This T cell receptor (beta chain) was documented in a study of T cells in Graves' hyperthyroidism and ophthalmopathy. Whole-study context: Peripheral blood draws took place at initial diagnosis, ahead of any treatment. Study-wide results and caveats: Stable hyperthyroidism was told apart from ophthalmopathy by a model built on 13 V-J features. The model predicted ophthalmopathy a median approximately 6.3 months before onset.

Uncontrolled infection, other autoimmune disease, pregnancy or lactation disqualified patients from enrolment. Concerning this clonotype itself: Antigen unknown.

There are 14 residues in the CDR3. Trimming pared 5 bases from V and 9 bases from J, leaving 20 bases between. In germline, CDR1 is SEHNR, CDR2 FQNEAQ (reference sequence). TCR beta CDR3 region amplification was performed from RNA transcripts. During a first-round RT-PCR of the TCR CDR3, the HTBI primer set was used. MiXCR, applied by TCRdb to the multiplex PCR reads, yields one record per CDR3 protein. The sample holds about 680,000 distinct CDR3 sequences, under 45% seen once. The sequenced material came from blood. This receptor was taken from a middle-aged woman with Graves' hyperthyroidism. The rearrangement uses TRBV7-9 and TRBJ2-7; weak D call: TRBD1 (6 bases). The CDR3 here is CASSPPGPKTGQYF. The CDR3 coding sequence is TGTGCCAGCAGCCCCCCGGGACCCAAGACAGGGCAGTACTTC.